The clone carrying this TCR delta chain was seen only a few times. Its matching antigen is unknown. Thymocytes were sorted as CD3+ TCRVdelta1+ TCRVdelta2- after alphabeta T cell depletion. The sample belongs to a study of Vδ1+ human thymocytes. V shed 3 bases, J shed 3 bases, and the junction held 22 bases outside the gene matches. This CDR3 has 22 residues. Germline lookup yields CDR1 TSWWSYY and CDR2 QGS. Study-level points and caveats: In the thymus, TRG and TRD repertoires looked highly polyclonal with Gaussian CDR3 lengths. Unlike peripheral blood Vdelta1+ controls, thymic delta-chain sequences included 15% to 20% Vdelta2 and few Vdelta3.

Sequences come from RNA converted to cDNA by reverse transcription. Multiplex PCR used pooled V-gene forward primers and a constant-region reverse primer to amplify CDR3s. TCRdb re-identified clones in the multiplex PCR reads via CATT. The sample contains around 60,000 delta-chain clones, roughly 15% of which appear only once. The V gene is TRDV1, the J gene TRDJ1, with 13 bases identical to TRDD3. Sequenced sample: Vdelta1+ gamma-delta thymocytes from the thymus. As to subset: FACS-sorted CD3+ TCRalphabeta- TCRVdelta1+ TCRVdelta2- thymocytes. This sequence was found in a girl under three years old who had congenital heart surgery. The CDR3 sequence is CALGDLNPGDWGIRVQSDKLIF. The DNA for the CDR3 is TGTGCTCTTGGGGATCTGAACCCCGGGGACTGGGGGATACGCGTTCAATCCGATAAACTCATCTTT.